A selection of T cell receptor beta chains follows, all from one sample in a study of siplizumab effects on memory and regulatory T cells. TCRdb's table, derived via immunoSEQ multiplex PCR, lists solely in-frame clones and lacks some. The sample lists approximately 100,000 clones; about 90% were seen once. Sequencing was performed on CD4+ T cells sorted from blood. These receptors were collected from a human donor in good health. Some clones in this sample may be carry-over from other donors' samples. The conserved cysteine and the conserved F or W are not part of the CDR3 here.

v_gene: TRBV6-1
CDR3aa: ASSVGGGGEQY

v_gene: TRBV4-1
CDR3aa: ASSARDSESYEQY

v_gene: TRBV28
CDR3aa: ASSGAPSYGYT

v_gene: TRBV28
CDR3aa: ASSPGGTVPYGYT

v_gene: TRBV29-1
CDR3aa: SGGLAGNEQY

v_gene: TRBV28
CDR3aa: ASSLQESDTQY

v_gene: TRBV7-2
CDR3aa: ASSLARAQETQY

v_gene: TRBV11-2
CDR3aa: ASSRSLAGRNEQF

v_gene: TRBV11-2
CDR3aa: ASSSRRSSGNTIY

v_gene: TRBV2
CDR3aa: ASRAGQGAGYGYT

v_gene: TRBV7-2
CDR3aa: ASSLSNSNQPQH

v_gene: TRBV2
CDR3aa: ASTRQGTNTEAF

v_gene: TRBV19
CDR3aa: ASNGGRPYEQY

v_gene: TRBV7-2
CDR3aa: ASSLWTSGLNNEQF

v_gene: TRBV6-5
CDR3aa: ASSYSKQGKTGELF

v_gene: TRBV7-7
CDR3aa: ASTPSSRRPNTGELF

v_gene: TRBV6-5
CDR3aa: ASSYSISASGELF

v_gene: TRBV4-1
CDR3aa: ASSSLGGDGPETQY

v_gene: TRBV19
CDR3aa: ASSRTSGIQDTQY

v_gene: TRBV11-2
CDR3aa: ASSLGRGGRNNEQF

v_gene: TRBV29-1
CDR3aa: SVGTSGKNEQF

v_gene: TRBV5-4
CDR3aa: ASSLAPLEQY

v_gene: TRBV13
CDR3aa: ASSPDPSSYNEQF

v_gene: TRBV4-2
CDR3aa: ASSQALAGATEQF

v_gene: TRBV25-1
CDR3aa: ASSEAQGKDNYGYT